This passage covers 26 T cell receptor beta chains from one sample sequenced in a study of T cell responses to AZD1222 COVID-19 vaccine. Repertoires were generated with immunoSEQ multiplex PCR, while TCRdb's copy carries only in-frame clones and drops some. Counted here are about 110,000 clones, about 88% occurring once; the ten biggest clones make up 17%. This sample comprised peripheral blood, obtained on day 0 of AZD1222 vaccination. The source of these receptors is an adult in good health.

The rearrangement uses TRBV30 and TRBJ2-6; D is ambiguous. The CDR3 sequence is 14 residues long. Trimming shortened V by 1 base and J by 2 bases, and 6 bases separated the two germline ends. Looked up from germline, CDR1 is GTSNPN and CDR2 is SVGIG (reference sequence). CDR3 protein: CAWSASPGANVLTF. The CDR3 DNA is TGTGCCTGGAGTGCCTCACCTGGGGCCAACGTCCTGACTTTC.

This clone occurred once. This sequence joins TRBV15 and TRBJ2-1; tentative D call: TRBD2 (6 bases). V lost 0 bases and J lost 3, with 15 bases in between. Per the germline V gene, CDR1 is LNHNV and CDR2 is YYDKDF (reference sequence). This CDR3 has 17 residues. CDR3 coding DNA: TGTGCCACCAGCAGAGATCCAGCGGGCTCGGGCTACAATGAGCAGTTCTTC. Translation gives CATSRDPAGSGYNEQFF.

CDR3 nucleotides: TGTGCCAGCAGCTCGTCACAGGGGGCGGGCTATGGCTACACCTTC. Its translation is CASSSSQGAGYGYTF. The genes are TRBV7-2 and TRBJ1-2; 9 bases map to TRBD1. After removal of 4 bases from V and 4 bases from J, the junction contained 7 bases not matched to a gene. CDR1 is SGHTA, CDR2 FQGNSA, per germline. This CDR3 is 15 amino acids long. Variable domain in full (rest from reference TRBV7-2 and TRBJ1-2): GAGVSQSPSNKVTEKGKDVELRCDPISGHTALYWYRQSLGQGLEFLIYFQGNSAPDKSGLPSDRFSAERTGGSVSTLTIQRTQQEDSAVYLCASSSSQGAGYGYTFGSGTRLTVV.

J is TRBJ2-7 and V is TRBV29-1; D unresolved. CDR1 is SQVTM, CDR2 ANQGSEA, per germline. V was clipped by 0 bases and J by 3 bases, with 9 bases between them. The CDR3 runs to 13 residues. Here the CDR3 DNA reads TGCAGCGTTGAAGATCCAGTAAACTACGAGCAGTACTTC. The encoded protein is CSVEDPVNYEQYF.

The chain combines TRBV2 with TRBJ1-4, with a tentative D call TRBD1 (6 bases). The ends were cut back, 7 bases at V and 0 bases at J, with 12 bases in the middle. This CDR3 comprises 15 residues. Germline CDR1 SNHLY, CDR2 FYNNEI. The DNA of the CDR3 is TGTGCCAGCAACCCCCGGACAGCAACTAATGAAAAACTGTTTTTT. Translating gives CASNPRTATNEKLFF.

This CDR3 reads CASSPSGTGVDGELFF. The CDR3 nucleotides are TGTGCCAGCAGCCCCTCCGGGACAGGGGTGGACGGGGAGCTGTTTTTT. This chain connects TRBV7-2 to TRBJ2-2, with 10 bases matching TRBD1. The germline gives CDR1 SGHTA, CDR2 FQGNSA. This CDR3 is built from 16 residues. Germline trimming cut 5 bases from V and 7 bases from J; bases unmatched to any gene: 10.

A remark on this clone: The junction does not match germline at one end; this may be a read error. The rearrangement uses TRBV9 and TRBJ1-1; D is uncertain. The CDR3 contains 13 residues. Germline values: CDR1 SGDLS, CDR2 YYNGEE. The CDR3 DNA reads TGTACCAGCAGCGTAGGCCCTTCCACTGAAGCTTTCTTT. Translation gives CTSSVGPSTEAFF.

The V and J genes are TRBV6-6 and TRBJ1-1; no clear D. CDR1 is MNHNY and CDR2 is SVGAGI in the germline V gene (reference sequence). V lost 0 bases and J lost 4, with 15 bases in between. CDR3 size: 16 residues. The CDR3 loop is CASSYSKGREGTEAFF. CDR3 nucleotides: TGTGCCAGCAGTTACTCGAAGGGTCGGGAGGGCACTGAAGCTTTCTTT.

The CDR3 DNA follows: TGTGCCAGCAGCCCATTAAAGGGGGAGCCTGGAAACACCATATATTTT. It specifies CASSPLKGEPGNTIYF. The rearrangement uses TRBV7-9 and TRBJ1-3, with D possibly TRBD1 on 6 matching bases. The germline gives CDR1 SEHNR, CDR2 FQNEAQ (reference sequence). This CDR3 comprises 16 residues. Between the trimmed V and J ends, which lost 5 bases and 2 bases, there was a span of 16 bases.

The chain links TRBV25-1 to TRBJ1-4, with 8 positions matching TRBD1. J was trimmed by 2 bases and V by 0 bases; bases with no gene match: 5. Germline-derived CDR1 and CDR2 are MGHDK and SYGVNS. The CDR3 is 17 residues long. The CDR3 reads CASSEYPGGPTNEKLFF. DNA for the CDR3: TGTGCCAGCAGTGAATACCCAGGGGGCCCGACTAATGAAAAACTGTTTTTT. The full variable domain, completed using reference TRBV25-1 and TRBJ1-4, is EADIYQTPRYLVIGTGKKITLECSQTMGHDKMYWYQQDPGMELHLIHYSYGVNSTEKGDLSSESTVSRIRTEHFPLTLESARPSHTSQYLCASSEYPGGPTNEKLFFGSGTQLSVL.

This sequence joins TRBV19 and TRBJ1-2; D unclear. There are 13 residues in the CDR3. V lost 0 bases and J lost 5, with 7 bases in between. Germline CDR1 is LNHDA and CDR2 is SQIVND (reference sequence). Here the CDR3 DNA reads TGTGCCAGTAGTATAGAAGAGACGTATGGCTACACCTTC. Its protein product is CASSIEETYGYTF.

V and J are TRBV4-2 and TRBJ2-3, with 8 bases aligning to TRBD2. Germline V lookup: CDR1 LGHNA, CDR2 YNFKEQ. After removal of 0 bases from V and 6 bases from J, the junction contained 5 bases not matched to a gene. The CDR3 runs to 15 residues. The CDR3 protein is CASSQDGTSGDTQYF. For the CDR3, the DNA is TGTGCCAGCAGCCAAGACGGGACTAGTGGGGATACGCAGTATTTT.

Written as DNA, the CDR3 is TGTGCCAGAAGCTATCGACTAGCCCTCTACGAGCAGTACGTC. As protein: CARSYRLALYEQYV. The V call is TRBV5-3, the J call TRBJ2-7; 7 bases are a match to TRBD2. TRBV5-3 is assigned to the ORF class and has an uncertain function. The ends lost 3 bases at V and 3 bases at J; junction bases unmatched: 6. The CDR3 extends over 14 amino acids.

This chain links TRBV7-3 with TRBJ1-6; D gene uncertain. The CDR3 contains 13 residues. CDR1 SGHTA and CDR2 FQGTGA come from the germline V gene. V was cut by 2 bases and J by 10 bases, with 9 bases left in between. The CDR3 protein is CASSLDSWSPLHF. Here the CDR3 DNA reads TGTGCCAGCAGCTTAGATAGCTGGTCACCCCTCCACTTT.

This chain joins TRBV15 and TRBJ2-1; the D gene could be TRBD1 or TRBD2 (5 bases each). V was pared by 5 bases and J by 7 bases, with 18 bases between. The CDR3 is 15 amino acids. Per germline, CDR1 LNHNV and CDR2 YYDKDF (reference sequence). The CDR3 nucleotides read TGTGCCACCAGCGGTATGGGACCCGAGTGGAATGAGCAGTTCTTC. It specifies CATSGMGPEWNEQFF.

This sequence joins TRBV6-6 and TRBJ2-3; TRBD2 matches at 8 bases. V was pared by 5 bases and J by 5 bases, with 6 bases of the junction left unmatched. The CDR3 extends over 14 amino acids. Per germline, CDR1 MNHNY and CDR2 SVGAGI (reference sequence). CDR3 residues: CASSRWTSLDTQYF. CDR3 in DNA: TGTGCCAGCAGTCGGTGGACTAGCTTAGATACGCAGTATTTT.

The rearrangement joins TRBV9 to TRBJ2-3; no definite D call. CDR1 is SGDLS, CDR2 YYNGEE, per germline. Trimming cost V 0 bases and J 2 bases, with 13 bases left between them. The CDR3 runs 16 residues. CDR3: CASSVGGSLPTDTQYF. DNA for the CDR3: TGTGCCAGCAGCGTAGGAGGTAGTCTCCCCACAGATACGCAGTATTTT.

The chain recombines TRBV20-1 with TRBJ1-2, with D possibly TRBD1 on 5 matching bases. This CDR3 has 10 amino acids. With 3 bases removed from V and 7 bases from J, the gap between germline ends came to 6 bases. CDR1 and CDR2 (germline): DFQATT, SNEGSKA (reference sequence). CDR3 region: CSASRGGYTF. Here the CDR3 DNA reads TGCAGTGCTAGTAGGGGTGGCTACACCTTC.

The chain recombines TRBV9 with TRBJ2-1; D may be TRBD2 (5 bases). The CDR3 is 14 residues long. CDR1 is SGDLS, CDR2 YYNGEE, per germline. Trimming took 0 bases from V and 5 from J, leaving 9 bases between them. CDR3 protein: CASSVATRDNEQFF. The CDR3 DNA reads as TGTGCCAGCAGCGTAGCTACTAGAGACAATGAGCAGTTCTTC.

V and J are TRBV5-4 and TRBJ1-3; D may be TRBD1 (5 bases). The CDR3 contains 16 residues. The germline V gene encodes CDR1 SGHNT and CDR2 YYREEE (reference sequence). V lost 6 bases and J lost 2, with 18 bases in between. Here the CDR3 reads CASTLGGGFAGNTIYF. In DNA form, the CDR3 reads TGTGCCAGCACCCTTGGTGGGGGTTTTGCTGGAAACACCATATATTTT. The complete variable domain, with remaining parts taken from reference TRBV5-4 and TRBJ1-3, reads ETGVTQSPTHLIKTRGQQVTLRCSSQSGHNTVSWYQQALGQGPQFIFQYYREEENGRGNFPPRFSGLQFPNYSSELNVNALELDDSALYLCASTLGGGFAGNTIYFGEGSWLTVV.

The CDR3 region is CASSYSGTLYEQYF. The CDR3 DNA sequence: TGTGCCAGCAGTTATTCCGGCACCCTGTACGAGCAGTACTTC. The chain recombines TRBV6-5 with TRBJ2-7; D gene ambiguous. With 3 bases removed from V and 4 bases from J, the gap between germline ends came to 13 bases. CDR3 length: 14 residues. CDR1 and CDR2 (germline): MNHEY, SVGAGI.

This rearrangement joins TRBV7-8 to TRBJ1-1; D unresolved. The CDR3 contains 13 residues. Germline lookup yields CDR1 SGHVS and CDR2 FQNEAQ. The V end was cut by 0 bases, the J end by 8 bases, with 10 bases between. CDR3 in DNA: TGTGCCAGCAGCTTAGCGGATGTGGGAGAAGCTTTCTTT. This translates into CASSLADVGEAFF.

V usage is TRBV19 and J usage is TRBJ1-1, with 10 bases identical to TRBD1. The germline CDR1 and CDR2 sequences are LNHDA and SQIVND (reference sequence). This CDR3 comprises 17 residues. V lost 7 bases, J lost 0 bases, and 11 bases stayed unmatched. CDR3 in DNA: TGTGCCAGTAAAGTGACCGGGACAGGGGACTTGAACACTGAAGCTTTCTTT. As protein: CASKVTGTGDLNTEAFF.

This clone has just a few counts. The chain has TRBV19 and TRBJ2-1; D is perhaps TRBD2 (6 bases). Looked up from germline, CDR1 is LNHDA and CDR2 is SQIVND (reference sequence). Trimming pared 3 bases from V and 9 bases from J, leaving 12 bases between. The CDR3 has 13 amino acids. The CDR3 sequence is CASSMLAVGEQFF. CDR3 nucleotide sequence: TGTGCCAGTAGTATGTTAGCGGTCGGTGAGCAGTTCTTC. Based on the CDR3 plus reference TRBV19 and TRBJ2-1, the full variable domain is DGGITQSPKYLFRKEGQNVTLSCEQNLNHDAMYWYRQDPGQGLRLIYYSQIVNDFQKGDIAEGYSVSREKKESFPLTVTSAQKNPTAFYLCASSMLAVGEQFFGPGTRLTVL.

This chain connects TRBV19 to TRBJ2-1; no reliable D call. In germline, CDR1 is LNHDA, CDR2 SQIVND (reference sequence). Trimming removed 7 bases from V and 4 bases from J, with 14 bases in between. There are 14 residues in the CDR3. In nucleotides, the CDR3 is TGTGCCAGTACCTCGACGACCTTATACAATGAGCAGTTCTTC. As protein: CASTSTTLYNEQFF.

This sequence joins TRBV6-2 or TRBV6-3 and TRBJ1-1, with TRBD1 as a possible D gene (5 bases). The CDR3 runs 14 residues. Between the trimmed V and J ends, which lost 6 bases and 4 bases, there was a span of 15 bases. The germline CDR1 and CDR2 sequences are MNHEY and SVGEGT. The CDR3 is CASSILRGGTEAFF. In DNA, the CDR3 is TGTGCCAGCAGCATCTTACGGGGGGGCACTGAAGCTTTCTTT.